A selection of T cell receptor beta chains follows, all from one sample in a study of CD8 T cells in ankylosing spondylitis. TCRdb re-analysed the 5' RACE reads in MiXCR, keeping a single row per CDR3 protein. The sample shows some 92,000 distinct CDR3 sequences, around 27% of them seen only once. Sequenced sample: blood, either unsorted or a sorted T cell fraction (not recorded which). The receptors derive from a male donor with ankylosing spondylitis or in good health (not recorded which). Each CDR3 is given with its conserved first and last residue. A D gene is named only where the DNA matches it firmly. Some rows mark clone size as missing; the rest say once, few, many or name a class of expanded clone.

J,size,D,V,CDR3,DNA
TRBJ1-1,few,TRBD1,TRBV2,CASRDRGLNTEAFF,TGTGCCAGCCGGGACAGGGGGCTGAACACTGAAGCTTTCTTT
TRBJ1-2,-,-,TRBV11-2,CASSPGGYGYTF,TGTGCCAGCAGCCCGGGAGGCTATGGCTACACCTTC
TRBJ1-5,-,-,TRBV28,CASSRGAFSQPQHF,TGTGCCAGCAGCCGGGGGGCTTTTAGTCAGCCCCAGCATTTT
TRBJ1-4,-,-,TRBV4-2,CASSQKGGHDNEKLFF,TGTGCCAGCAGCCAGAAGGGAGGGCACGATAATGAAAAACTGTTTTTT
TRBJ1-6,-,-,TRBV5-5,CASSLYDPPLHF,TGTGCCAGCAGCCTCTATGATCCACCCCTCCACTTT
TRBJ2-2,-,-,TRBV20-1,CSAIKFAGELFF,TGCAGTGCCATCAAGTTCGCCGGGGAGCTGTTTTTT
TRBJ1-1,-,-,TRBV24-1,CATSDLSSTEAFF,TGTGCCACCAGTGATTTGTCGAGCACTGAAGCTTTCTTT
TRBJ1-4,once,-,TRBV20-1,CSAREGGAGEKLFF,TGCAGTGCTAGAGAGGGAGGGGCTGGTGAAAAACTGTTTTTT
TRBJ1-5,few,-,TRBV20-1,CSARGPGIRPQHF,TGCAGTGCTAGAGGACCCGGGATTCGGCCCCAGCATTTT
TRBJ2-1,many,TRBD1,TRBV3-1,CASSLRTGATYNEQFF,TGTGCCAGCAGCTTACGGACAGGGGCGACCTACAATGAGCAGTTCTTC
TRBJ2-1,many,-,TRBV29-1,CSVALRAANRDNEQFF,TGCAGCGTTGCCCTTCGGGCAGCGAATCGCGACAATGAGCAGTTCTTC
TRBJ2-7,many,-,TRBV5-1,CASSLGGREQYF,TGCGCCAGCAGCTTGGGGGGGCGCGAGCAGTACTTC
TRBJ1-1,-,-,TRBV19,CASSTQVNTEAFF,TGTGCCAGTAGCACACAGGTGAACACTGAAGCTTTCTTT
TRBJ2-6,-,-,TRBV5-1,CASSTSGANVLTF,TGCGCCAGCAGTACTTCTGGGGCCAACGTCCTGACTTTC
TRBJ1-1,-,-,TRBV5-1,CASSLEAGKTEAFF,TGCGCCAGCAGCTTGGAGGCAGGGAAGACTGAAGCTTTCTTT
TRBJ2-5,few,-,TRBV5-1,CASSLRSYEETQYF,TGCGCCAGCAGCTTGCGGTCGTATGAGGAGACCCAGTACTTC
TRBJ1-3,few,-,TRBV7-2,CASSLGDPGAGNTIYF,TGTGCCAGCAGCTTAGGGGACCCGGGGGCTGGAAACACCATATATTTT
TRBJ2-3,-,TRBD2,TRBV28,CASSFGGRGTDTQYF,TGTGCCAGCAGTTTCGGCGGGAGGGGCACAGATACGCAGTATTTT
TRBJ1-1,-,-,TRBV25-1,CASSENTEAFF,TGTGCCAGCAGTGAGAACACTGAAGCTTTCTTT
TRBJ2-1,few,TRBD2,TRBV7-8,CASSLGGGAGEQFF,TGTGCCAGCAGCTTAGGCGGGGGGGCGGGTGAGCAGTTCTTC
TRBJ2-1,few,TRBD2,TRBV12-3/TRBV12-4,CASSFAALAGRNEQFF,TGTGCCAGCAGTTTTGCCGCCCTAGCGGGGCGGAATGAGCAGTTCTTC
TRBJ2-7,-,TRBD2,TRBV5-1,CASSFSGRVYEQYF,TGCGCCAGCAGCTTCAGCGGGAGGGTTTACGAGCAGTACTTC
TRBJ2-3,-,TRBD2,TRBV5-6,CASSRLAYSTDTQYF,TGTGCCAGCAGCCGACTAGCGTATAGCACAGATACGCAGTATTTT
TRBJ2-5,-,TRBD2,TRBV7-8,CASSFLLADQETQYF,TGTGCCAGCAGCTTTTTACTAGCGGACCAAGAGACCCAGTACTTC
TRBJ2-1,few,-,TRBV18,CASSRGSEGEQFF,TGTGCCAGCTCACGGGGTTCGGAGGGCGAGCAGTTCTTC
TRBJ2-5,-,TRBD2,TRBV12-3/TRBV12-4,CASTLGGGETQYF,TGTGCCAGCACCCTTGGGGGAGGGGAGACCCAGTACTTC
TRBJ2-3,-,-,TRBV7-9,CASSLSVSGIFTDTQYF,TGTGCCAGCAGCTTATCAGTTTCGGGAATCTTCACAGATACGCAGTATTTT
TRBJ2-1,few,-,TRBV6-5,CASSSIQGLYNEQFF,TGTGCCAGCAGTTCGATTCAGGGGTTGTACAATGAGCAGTTCTTC
TRBJ1-3,few,-,TRBV12-3/TRBV12-4,CASRQKTGNTIYF,TGTGCCAGCAGGCAGAAAACTGGAAACACCATATATTTT
TRBJ2-1,-,TRBD2,TRBV18,CASSLWTSGSVNEQFF,TGTGCCAGCTCATTATGGACTAGCGGGAGTGTTAATGAGCAGTTCTTC
TRBJ2-1,few,TRBD1,TRBV5-5,CASSLGPGQGYNEQFF,TGTGCCAGCAGCTTAGGACCGGGACAGGGATACAATGAGCAGTTCTTC
TRBJ2-2,-,TRBD2,TRBV12-3/TRBV12-4,CASRRSSSGSTGELFF,TGTGCCAGCAGAAGATCCTCTAGCGGGAGCACCGGGGAGCTGTTTTTT
TRBJ2-3,-,-,TRBV5-1,CASSQGAGGTDTQYF,TGCGCCAGCAGCCAGGGGGCGGGAGGCACAGATACGCAGTATTTT
TRBJ1-2,few,-,TRBV4-2,CASSQDPRGDYGYTF,TGTGCCAGCAGCCAAGATCCCCGGGGGGACTATGGCTACACCTTC